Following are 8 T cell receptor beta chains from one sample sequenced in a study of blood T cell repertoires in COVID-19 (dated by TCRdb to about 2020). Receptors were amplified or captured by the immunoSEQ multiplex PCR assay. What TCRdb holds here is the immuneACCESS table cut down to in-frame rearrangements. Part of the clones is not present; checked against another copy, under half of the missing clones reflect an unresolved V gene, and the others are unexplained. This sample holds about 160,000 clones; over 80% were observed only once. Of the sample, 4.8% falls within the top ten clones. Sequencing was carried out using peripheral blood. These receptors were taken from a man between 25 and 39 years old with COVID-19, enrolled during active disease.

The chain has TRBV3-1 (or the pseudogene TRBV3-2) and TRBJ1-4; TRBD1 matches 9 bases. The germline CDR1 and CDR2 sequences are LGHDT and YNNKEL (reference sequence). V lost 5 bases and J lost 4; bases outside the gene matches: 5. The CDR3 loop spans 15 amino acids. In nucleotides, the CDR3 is TGTGCCAGCAGCACTACAGGGGGCCGTAATGAAAAACTGTTTTTT. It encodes CASSTTGGRNEKLFF.

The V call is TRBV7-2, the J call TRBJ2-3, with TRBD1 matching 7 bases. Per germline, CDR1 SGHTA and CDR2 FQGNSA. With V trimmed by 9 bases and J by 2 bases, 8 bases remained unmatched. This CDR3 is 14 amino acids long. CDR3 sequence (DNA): TGTGCCAGTCTCCCGGGACAGAACACAGATACGCAGTATTTT. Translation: CASLPGQNTDTQYF.

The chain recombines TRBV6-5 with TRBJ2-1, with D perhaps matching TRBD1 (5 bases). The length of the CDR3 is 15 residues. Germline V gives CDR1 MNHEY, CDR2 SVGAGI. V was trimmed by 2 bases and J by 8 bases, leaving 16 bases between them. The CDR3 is CASSYPGRYNDEQFF. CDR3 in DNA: TGTGCCAGCAGTTACCCAGGGCGATACAACGATGAGCAGTTCTTC.

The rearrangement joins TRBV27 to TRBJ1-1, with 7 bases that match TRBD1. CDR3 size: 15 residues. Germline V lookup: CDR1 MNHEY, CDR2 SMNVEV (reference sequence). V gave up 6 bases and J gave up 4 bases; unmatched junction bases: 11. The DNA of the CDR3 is TGTGCCAGCAGGGGGAACAGGGGCGTACGCACTGAAGCTTTCTTT. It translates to CASRGNRGVRTEAFF.

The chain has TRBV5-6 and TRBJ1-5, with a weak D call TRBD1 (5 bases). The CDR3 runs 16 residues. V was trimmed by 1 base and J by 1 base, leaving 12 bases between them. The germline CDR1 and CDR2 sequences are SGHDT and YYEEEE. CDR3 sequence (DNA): TGTGCCAGCAGCTTGCAGCTTCAGGGAAGCAATCAGCCCCAGCATTTT. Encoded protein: CASSLQLQGSNQPQHF.

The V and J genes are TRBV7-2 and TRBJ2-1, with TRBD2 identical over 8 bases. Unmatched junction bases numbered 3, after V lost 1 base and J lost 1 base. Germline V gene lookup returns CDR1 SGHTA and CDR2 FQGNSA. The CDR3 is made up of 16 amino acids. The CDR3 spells CASSLETSVSYNEQFF. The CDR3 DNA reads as TGTGCCAGCAGCTTAGAGACTAGCGTATCCTACAATGAGCAGTTCTTC.

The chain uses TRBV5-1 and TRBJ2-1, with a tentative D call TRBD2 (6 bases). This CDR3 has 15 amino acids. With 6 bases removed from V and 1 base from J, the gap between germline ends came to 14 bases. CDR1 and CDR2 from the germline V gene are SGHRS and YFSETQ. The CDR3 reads CASTDSGNSYNEQFF. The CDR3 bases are TGCGCCAGCACCGATAGCGGAAATTCCTACAATGAGCAGTTCTTC. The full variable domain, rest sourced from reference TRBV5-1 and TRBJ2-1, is KAGVTQTPRYLIKTRGQQVTLSCSPISGHRSVSWYQQTPGQGLQFLFEYFSETQRNKGNFPGRFSGRQFSNSRSEMNVSTLELGDSALYLCASTDSGNSYNEQFFGPGTRLTVL.

This CDR3 is CASSLWETGRAEQYF. The CDR3 coding sequence is TGTGCCAGCAGTTTATGGGAAACAGGGAGGGCCGAGCAGTACTTC. The chain joins TRBV27 to TRBJ2-7; a weak D match, TRBD2 (7 bases). The CDR3 totals 15 residues. CDR1 and CDR2 (germline): MNHEY, SMNVEV (reference sequence). V lost 1 base to trimming and J lost 6 bases, with 16 bases between them.